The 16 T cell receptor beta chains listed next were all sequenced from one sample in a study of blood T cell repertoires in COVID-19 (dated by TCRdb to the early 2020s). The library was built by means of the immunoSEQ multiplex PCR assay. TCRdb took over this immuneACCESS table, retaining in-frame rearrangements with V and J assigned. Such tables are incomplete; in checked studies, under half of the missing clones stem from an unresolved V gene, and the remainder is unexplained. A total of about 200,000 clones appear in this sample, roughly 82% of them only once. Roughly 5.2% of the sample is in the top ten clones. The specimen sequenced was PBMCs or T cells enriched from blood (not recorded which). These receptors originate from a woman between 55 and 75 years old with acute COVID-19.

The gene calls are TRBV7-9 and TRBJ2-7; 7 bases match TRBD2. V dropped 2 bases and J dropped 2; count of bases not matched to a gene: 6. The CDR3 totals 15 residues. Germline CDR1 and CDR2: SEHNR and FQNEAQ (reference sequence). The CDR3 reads CASSLPAGNAYEQYF. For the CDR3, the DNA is TGTGCCAGCAGCTTACCAGCGGGAAATGCCTACGAGCAGTACTTC.

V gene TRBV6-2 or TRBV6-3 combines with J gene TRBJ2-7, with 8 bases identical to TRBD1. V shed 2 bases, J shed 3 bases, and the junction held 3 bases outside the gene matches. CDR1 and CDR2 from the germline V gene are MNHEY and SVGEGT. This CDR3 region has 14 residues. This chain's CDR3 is CASSYGGTGYEQYV. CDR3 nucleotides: TGTGCCAGCAGTTACGGAGGGACAGGCTACGAGCAGTACGTC.

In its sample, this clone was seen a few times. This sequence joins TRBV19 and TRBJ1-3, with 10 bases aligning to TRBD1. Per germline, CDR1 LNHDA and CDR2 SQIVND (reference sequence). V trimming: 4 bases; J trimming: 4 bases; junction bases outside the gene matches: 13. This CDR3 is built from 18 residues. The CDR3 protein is CASSTLRDRGLQGNTIYF. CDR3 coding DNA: TGTGCCAGTAGTACCCTTCGGGACAGGGGTCTGCAAGGAAACACCATATATTTT. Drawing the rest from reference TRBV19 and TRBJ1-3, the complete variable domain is DGGITQSPKYLFRKEGQNVTLSCEQNLNHDAMYWYRQDPGQGLRLIYYSQIVNDFQKGDIAEGYSVSREKKESFPLTVTSAQKNPTAFYLCASSTLRDRGLQGNTIYFGEGSWLTVV.

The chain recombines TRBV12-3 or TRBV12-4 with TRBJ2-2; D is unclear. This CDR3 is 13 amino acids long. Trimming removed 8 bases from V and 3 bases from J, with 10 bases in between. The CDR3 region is CASRYPYTGELFF. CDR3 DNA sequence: TGTGCCAGCCGTTATCCGTACACCGGGGAGCTGTTTTTT.

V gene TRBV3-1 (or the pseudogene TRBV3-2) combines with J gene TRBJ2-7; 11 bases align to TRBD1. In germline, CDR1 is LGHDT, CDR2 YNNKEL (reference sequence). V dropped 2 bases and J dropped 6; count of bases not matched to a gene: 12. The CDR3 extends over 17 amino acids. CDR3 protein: CASSQLPGTGGPPEQYV. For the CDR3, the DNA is TGTGCCAGCAGCCAACTCCCGGGGACAGGGGGACCCCCCGAGCAGTACGTC.

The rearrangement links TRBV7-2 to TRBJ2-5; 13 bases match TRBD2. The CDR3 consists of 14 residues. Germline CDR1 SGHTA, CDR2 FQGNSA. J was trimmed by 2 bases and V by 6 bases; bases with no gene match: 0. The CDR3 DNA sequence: TGTGCCAGCAGGACTAGCGGGGGGCAAGAGACCCAGTACTTC. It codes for CASRTSGGQETQYF. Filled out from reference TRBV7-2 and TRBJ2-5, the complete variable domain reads GAGVSQSPSNKVTEKGKDVELRCDPISGHTALYWYRQSLGQGLEFLIYFQGNSAPDKSGLPSDRFSAERTGGSVSTLTIQRTQQEDSAVYLCASRTSGGQETQYFGPGTRLLVL.

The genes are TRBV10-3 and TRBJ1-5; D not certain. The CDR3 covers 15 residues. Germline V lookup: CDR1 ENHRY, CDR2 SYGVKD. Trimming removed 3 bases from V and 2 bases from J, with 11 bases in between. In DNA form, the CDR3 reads TGTGCCATCAGTGATAAGTTCGGGGGCAATCAGCCCCAGCATTTT. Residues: CAISDKFGGNQPQHF.

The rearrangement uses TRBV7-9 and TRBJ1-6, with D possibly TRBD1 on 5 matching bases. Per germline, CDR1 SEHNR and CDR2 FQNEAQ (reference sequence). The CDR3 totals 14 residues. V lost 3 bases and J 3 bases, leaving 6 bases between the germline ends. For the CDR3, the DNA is TGTGCCAGCAGCTTCGGACACTATAATTCACCCCTCCACTTT. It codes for CASSFGHYNSPLHF.

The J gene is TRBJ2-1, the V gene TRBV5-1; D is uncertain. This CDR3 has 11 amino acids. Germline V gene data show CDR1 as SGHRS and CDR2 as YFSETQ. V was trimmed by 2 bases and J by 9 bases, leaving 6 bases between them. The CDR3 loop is CASSFGFEQFF. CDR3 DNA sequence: TGCGCCAGCAGCTTCGGTTTTGAGCAGTTCTTC.

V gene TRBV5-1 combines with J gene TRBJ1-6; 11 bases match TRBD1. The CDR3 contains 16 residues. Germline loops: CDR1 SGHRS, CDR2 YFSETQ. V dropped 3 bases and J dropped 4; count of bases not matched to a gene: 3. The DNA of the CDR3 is TGCGCCAGCAGCTACGGACAGGGGGCATATAATTCACCCCTCCACTTT. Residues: CASSYGQGAYNSPLHF. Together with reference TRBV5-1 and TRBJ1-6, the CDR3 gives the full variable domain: KAGVTQTPRYLIKTRGQQVTLSCSPISGHRSVSWYQQTPGQGLQFLFEYFSETQRNKGNFPGRFSGRQFSNSRSEMNVSTLELGDSALYLCASSYGQGAYNSPLHFGNGTRLTVT.

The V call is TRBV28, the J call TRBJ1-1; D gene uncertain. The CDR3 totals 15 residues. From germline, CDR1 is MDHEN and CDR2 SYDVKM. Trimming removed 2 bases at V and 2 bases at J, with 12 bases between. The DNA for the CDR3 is TGTGCCAGCAGTTTACCATTGGCGGGCAACACTGAAGCTTTCTTT. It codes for CASSLPLAGNTEAFF.

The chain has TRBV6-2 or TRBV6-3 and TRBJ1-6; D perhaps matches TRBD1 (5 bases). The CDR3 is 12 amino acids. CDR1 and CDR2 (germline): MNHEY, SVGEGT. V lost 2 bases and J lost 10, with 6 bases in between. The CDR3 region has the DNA TGTGCCAGCAGTTACCAGGGCTCACCCCTCCACTTT. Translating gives CASSYQGSPLHF.

The CDR3 is CASSLGQLANQPQHF. For the CDR3, the DNA is TGTGCCAGCAGCTTGGGACAGCTTGCCAATCAGCCCCAGCATTTT. This chain connects TRBV5-5 to TRBJ1-5; tentatively, D is TRBD1 (5 bases). This CDR3 spans 15 amino acids. Germline-derived CDR1 and CDR2 are SGHKS and YYEKEE (reference sequence). Trimming took 0 bases from V and 3 from J, leaving 10 bases between them. Full variable domain (missing parts from reference TRBV5-5 and TRBJ1-5): DAGVTQSPTHLIKTRGQQVTLRCSPISGHKSVSWYQQVLGQGPQFIFQYYEKEERGRGNFPDRFSARQFPNYSSELNVNALLLGDSALYLCASSLGQLANQPQHFGDGTRLSIL.

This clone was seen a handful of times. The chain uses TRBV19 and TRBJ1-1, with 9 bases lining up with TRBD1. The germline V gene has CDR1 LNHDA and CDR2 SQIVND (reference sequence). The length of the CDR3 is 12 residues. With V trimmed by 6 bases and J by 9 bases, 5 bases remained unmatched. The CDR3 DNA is TGTGCCAGTAGCCTGGACAGGGGACAAGCTTTCTTT. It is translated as CASSLDRGQAFF.

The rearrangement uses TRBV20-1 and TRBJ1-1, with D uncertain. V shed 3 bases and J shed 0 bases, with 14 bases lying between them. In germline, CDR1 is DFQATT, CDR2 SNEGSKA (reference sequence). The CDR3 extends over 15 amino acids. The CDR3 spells CSASGETNLNTEAFF. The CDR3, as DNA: TGCAGTGCTAGTGGGGAGACGAATTTGAACACTGAAGCTTTCTTT.

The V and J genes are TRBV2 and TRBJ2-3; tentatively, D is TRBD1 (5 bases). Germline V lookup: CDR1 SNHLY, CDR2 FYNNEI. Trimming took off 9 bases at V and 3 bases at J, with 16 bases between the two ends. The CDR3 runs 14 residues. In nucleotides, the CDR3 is TGTGCCAGTCTCACCCCCCCAGGGACAGATACGCAGTATTTT. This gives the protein CASLTPPGTDTQYF.